This T cell receptor (beta chain) originates from a study of T-cell reconstitution after alpha-beta-depleted transplantation in children. CDR3 length equals 11 residues. Trimming removed 4 bases at V and 6 bases at J, with 5 bases between. Germline assignment: CDR1 MNHEY and CDR2 SMNVEV (reference sequence). General study points: Surviving recipient T cells and intrathymic progenitors accounted for some patients' high TCRbeta diversity at day 60. There were reportedly several hundred expanded graft clones from which alpha-beta T cells came about two months after transplant. After one year, T-cell counts and TCRbeta diversity mostly came from new T cells.

About this clonotype itself: Its antigen is unknown.

Preparation of the TCRbeta library used unique molecular identifiers. TCRdb re-called the PCR reads with MiXCR, one entry per CDR3 protein. The repertoire holds 440,000 or so distinct CDR3 sequences, around two fifths seen once, with under 30% in the top ten. Sequences were derived from PBMCs, sampled before TCRalphabeta/CD19-depleted stem cell transplant. J is TRBJ2-3 and V is TRBV27, with D hard to call. This sequence was found in a girl aged 2 to 9 with aplastic anemia, due to receive a stem cell transplant. CDR3 in amino acids: CASSSRDTQYF. CDR3 DNA sequence: TGTGCCAGCAGTTCCCGGGATACGCAGTATTTT.